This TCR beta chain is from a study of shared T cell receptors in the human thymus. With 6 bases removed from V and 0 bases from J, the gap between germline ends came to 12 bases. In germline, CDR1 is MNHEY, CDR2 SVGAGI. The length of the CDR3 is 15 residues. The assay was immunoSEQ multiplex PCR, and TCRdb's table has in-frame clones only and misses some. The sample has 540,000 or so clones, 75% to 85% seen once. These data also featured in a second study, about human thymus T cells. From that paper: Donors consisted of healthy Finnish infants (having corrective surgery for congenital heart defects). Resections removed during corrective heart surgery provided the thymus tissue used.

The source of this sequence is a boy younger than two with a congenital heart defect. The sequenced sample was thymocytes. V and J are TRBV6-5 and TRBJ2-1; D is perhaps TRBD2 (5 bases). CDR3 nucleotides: TGTGCCAGCAGCCTCAGCGGAAGCTCCTACAATGAGCAGTTCTTC. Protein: CASSLSGSSYNEQFF.